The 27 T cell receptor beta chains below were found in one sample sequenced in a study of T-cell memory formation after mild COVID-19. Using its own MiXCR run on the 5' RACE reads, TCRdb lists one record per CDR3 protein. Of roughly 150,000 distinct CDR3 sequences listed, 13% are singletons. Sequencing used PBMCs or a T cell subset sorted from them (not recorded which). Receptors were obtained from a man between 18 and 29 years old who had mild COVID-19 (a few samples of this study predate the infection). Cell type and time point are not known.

The CDR3 spells CASSQRGGNGELFF. As DNA, the CDR3 is TGTGCCAGCAGCCAACGGGGAGGGAACGGGGAGCTGTTTTTT. This chain joins TRBV3-1 and TRBJ2-2; 7 bases align to TRBD2. V shed 2 bases and J 7 bases; nucleotides not matched to a gene: 4. In germline, CDR1 is LGHDT, CDR2 YNNKEL (reference sequence). The CDR3 extends over 14 amino acids. The entire variable domain, with the rest obtained from reference TRBV3-1 and TRBJ2-2, is as follows: DTAVSQTPKYLVTQMGNDKSIKCEQNLGHDTMYWYKQDSKKFLKIMFSYNNKELIINETVPNRFSPKSPDKAHLNLHINSLELGDSAVYFCASSQRGGNGELFFGEGSRLTVL.

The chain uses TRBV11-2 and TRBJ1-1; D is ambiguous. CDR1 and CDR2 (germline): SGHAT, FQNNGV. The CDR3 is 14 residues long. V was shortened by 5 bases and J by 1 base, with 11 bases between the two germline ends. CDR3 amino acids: CASSRVGGNTEAFF. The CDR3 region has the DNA TGTGCCAGCAGCCGAGTGGGTGGGAACACTGAAGCTTTCTTT. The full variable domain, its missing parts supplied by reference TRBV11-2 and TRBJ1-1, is EAGVAQSPRYKIIEKRQSVAFWCNPISGHATLYWYQQILGQGPKLLIQFQNNGVVDDSQLPKDRFSAERLKGVDSTLKIQPAKLEDSAVYLCASSRVGGNTEAFFGQGTRLTVV.

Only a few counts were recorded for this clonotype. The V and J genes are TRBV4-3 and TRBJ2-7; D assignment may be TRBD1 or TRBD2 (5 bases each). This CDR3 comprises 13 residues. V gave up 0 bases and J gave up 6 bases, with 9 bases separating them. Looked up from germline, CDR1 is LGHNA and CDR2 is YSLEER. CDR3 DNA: TGCGCCAGCAGCCAAGATACGGGGACCGAGCAGTACGTC. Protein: CASSQDTGTEQYV.

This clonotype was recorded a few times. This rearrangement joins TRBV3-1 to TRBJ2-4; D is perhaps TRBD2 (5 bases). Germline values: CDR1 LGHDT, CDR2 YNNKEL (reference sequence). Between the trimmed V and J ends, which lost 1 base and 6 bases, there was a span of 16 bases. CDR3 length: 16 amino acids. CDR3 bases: TGTGCCAGCAGCCAAGTTGTGAAGGCGGGCGTAAACATTCAGTACTTC. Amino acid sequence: CASSQVVKAGVNIQYF. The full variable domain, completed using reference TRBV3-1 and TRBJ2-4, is DTAVSQTPKYLVTQMGNDKSIKCEQNLGHDTMYWYKQDSKKFLKIMFSYNNKELIINETVPNRFSPKSPDKAHLNLHINSLELGDSAVYFCASSQVVKAGVNIQYFGAGTRLSVL.

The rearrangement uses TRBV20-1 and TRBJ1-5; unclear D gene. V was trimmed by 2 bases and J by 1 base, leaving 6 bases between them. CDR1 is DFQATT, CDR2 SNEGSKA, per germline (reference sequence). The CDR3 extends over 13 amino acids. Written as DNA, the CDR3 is TGCAGTGCTAGACAGGCCAGCAATCAGCCCCAGCATTTT. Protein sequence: CSARQASNQPQHF.

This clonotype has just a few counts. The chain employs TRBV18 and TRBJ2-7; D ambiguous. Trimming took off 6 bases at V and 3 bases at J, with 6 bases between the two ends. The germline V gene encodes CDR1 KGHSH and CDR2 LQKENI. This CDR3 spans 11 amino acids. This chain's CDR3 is CASSSDYEQYV. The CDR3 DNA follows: TGTGCCAGCTCTTCGGACTACGAGCAGTACGTC.

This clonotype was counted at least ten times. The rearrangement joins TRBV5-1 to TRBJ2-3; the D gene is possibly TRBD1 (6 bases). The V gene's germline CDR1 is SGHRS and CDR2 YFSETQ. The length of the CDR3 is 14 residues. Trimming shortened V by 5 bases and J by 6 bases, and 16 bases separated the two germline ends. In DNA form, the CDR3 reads TGCGCCAGCAGTCCCCAGGGGAACGGGGATACGCAGTATTTT. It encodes CASSPQGNGDTQYF.

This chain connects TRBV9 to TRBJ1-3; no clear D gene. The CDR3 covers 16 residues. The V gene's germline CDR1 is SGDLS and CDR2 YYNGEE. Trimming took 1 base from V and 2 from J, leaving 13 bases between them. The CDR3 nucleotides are TGTGCCAGCAGCGTACAGGAAAACATGGCTGGAAACACCATATATTTT. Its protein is CASSVQENMAGNTIYF.

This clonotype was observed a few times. CDR3 amino acids: CASSPSGTRYEQYV. CDR3 bases: TGTGCCAGCAGCCCGAGCGGGACTCGCTACGAGCAGTACGTC. This chain joins TRBV7-4 and TRBJ2-7, with 7 bases identical to TRBD2. With 5 bases clipped from V and 3 bases from J, the junction kept 7 bases outside the gene matches. This CDR3 spans 14 amino acids. Germline CDR1 reads SGHVT; CDR2 reads SQSDAQ.

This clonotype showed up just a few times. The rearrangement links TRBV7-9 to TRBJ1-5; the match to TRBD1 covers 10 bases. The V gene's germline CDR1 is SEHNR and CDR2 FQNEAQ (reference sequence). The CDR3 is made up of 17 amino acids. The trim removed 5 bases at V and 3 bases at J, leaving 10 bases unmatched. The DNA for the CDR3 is TGTGCCAGCAGCGGTATGGGGACAGGGGTAGTCAATCAGCCCCAGCATTTT. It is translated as CASSGMGTGVVNQPQHF.

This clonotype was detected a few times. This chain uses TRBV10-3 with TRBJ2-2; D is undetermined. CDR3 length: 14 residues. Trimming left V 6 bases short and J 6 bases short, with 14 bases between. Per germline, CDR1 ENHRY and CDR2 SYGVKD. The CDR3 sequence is CAIRPSGWAGELFF. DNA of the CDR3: TGTGCCATCAGGCCGTCGGGTTGGGCCGGGGAGCTGTTTTTT.

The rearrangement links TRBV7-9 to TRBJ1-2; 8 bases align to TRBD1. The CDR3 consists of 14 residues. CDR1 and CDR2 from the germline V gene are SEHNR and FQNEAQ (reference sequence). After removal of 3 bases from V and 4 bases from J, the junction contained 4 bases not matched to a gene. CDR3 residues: CASSFSGTGYGYTF. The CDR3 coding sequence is TGTGCCAGCAGCTTTTCCGGGACAGGCTATGGCTACACCTTC.

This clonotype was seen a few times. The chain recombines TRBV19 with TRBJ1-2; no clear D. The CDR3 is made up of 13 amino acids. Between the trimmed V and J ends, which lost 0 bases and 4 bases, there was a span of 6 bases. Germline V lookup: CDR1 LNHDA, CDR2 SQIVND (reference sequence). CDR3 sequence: CASSIDVRYGYTF. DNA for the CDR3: TGTGCCAGTAGTATAGACGTACGCTATGGCTACACCTTC.

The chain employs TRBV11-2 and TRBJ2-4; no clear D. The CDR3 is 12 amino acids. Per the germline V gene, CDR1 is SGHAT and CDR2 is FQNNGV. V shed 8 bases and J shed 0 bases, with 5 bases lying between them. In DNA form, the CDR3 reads TGTGCCAGCCGGCTAGCCAAAAACATTCAGTACTTC. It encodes CASRLAKNIQYF.

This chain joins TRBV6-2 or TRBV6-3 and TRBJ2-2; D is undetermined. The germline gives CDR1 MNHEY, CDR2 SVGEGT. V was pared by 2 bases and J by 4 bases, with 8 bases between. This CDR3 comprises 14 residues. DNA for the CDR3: TGTGCCAGCAGTTACCTCCGACGCACCGGGGAGCTGTTTTTT. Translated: CASSYLRRTGELFF.

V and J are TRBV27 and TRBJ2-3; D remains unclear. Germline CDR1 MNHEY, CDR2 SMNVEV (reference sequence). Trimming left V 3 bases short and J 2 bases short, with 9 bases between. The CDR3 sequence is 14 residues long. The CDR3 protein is CASSLTQLTDTQYF. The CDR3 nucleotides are TGTGCCAGCAGTTTGACACAGCTCACAGATACGCAGTATTTT.

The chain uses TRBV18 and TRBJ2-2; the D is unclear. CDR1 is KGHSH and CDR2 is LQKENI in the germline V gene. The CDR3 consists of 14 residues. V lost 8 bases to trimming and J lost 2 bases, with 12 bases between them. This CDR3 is CASMRERNTGELFF. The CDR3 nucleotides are TGTGCCAGCATGCGAGAGAGAAACACCGGGGAGCTGTTTTTT. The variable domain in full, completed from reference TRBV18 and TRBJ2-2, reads NAGVMQNPRHLVRRRGQEARLRCSPMKGHSHVYWYRQLPEEGLKFMVYLQKENIIDESGMPKERFSAEFPKEGPSILRIQQVVRGDSAAYFCASMRERNTGELFFGEGSRLTVL.

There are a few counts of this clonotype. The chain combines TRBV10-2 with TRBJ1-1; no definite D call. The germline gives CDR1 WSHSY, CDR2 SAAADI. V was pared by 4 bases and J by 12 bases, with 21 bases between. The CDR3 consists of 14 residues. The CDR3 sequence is CASSGGSRFGTTFF. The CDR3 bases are TGCGCCAGCAGTGGGGGTAGTCGGTTCGGTACTACTTTCTTT.

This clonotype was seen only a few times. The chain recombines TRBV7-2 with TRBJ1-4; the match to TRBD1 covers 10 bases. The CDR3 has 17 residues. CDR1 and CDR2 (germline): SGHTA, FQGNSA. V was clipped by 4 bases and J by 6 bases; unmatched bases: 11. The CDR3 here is CASSSRWGQGLHEKLFF. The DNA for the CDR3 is TGTGCCAGCAGCTCAAGATGGGGACAGGGGCTCCATGAAAAACTGTTTTTT. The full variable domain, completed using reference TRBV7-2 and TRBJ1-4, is GAGVSQSPSNKVTEKGKDVELRCDPISGHTALYWYRQSLGQGLEFLIYFQGNSAPDKSGLPSDRFSAERTGGSVSTLTIQRTQQEDSAVYLCASSSRWGQGLHEKLFFGSGTQLSVL.

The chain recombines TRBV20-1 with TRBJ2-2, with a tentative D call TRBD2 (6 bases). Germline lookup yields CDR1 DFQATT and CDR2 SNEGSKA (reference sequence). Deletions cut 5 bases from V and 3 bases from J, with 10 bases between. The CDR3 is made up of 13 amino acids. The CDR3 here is CSAPTRDTGELFF. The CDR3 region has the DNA TGCAGTGCTCCGACTAGAGACACCGGGGAGCTGTTTTTT.

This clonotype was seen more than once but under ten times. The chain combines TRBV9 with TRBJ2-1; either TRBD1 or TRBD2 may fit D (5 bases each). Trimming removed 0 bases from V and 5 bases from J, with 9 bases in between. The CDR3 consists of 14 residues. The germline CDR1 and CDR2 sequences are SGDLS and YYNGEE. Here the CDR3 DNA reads TGTGCCAGCAGCGTAGGGGGGACGGACAATGAGCAGTTCTTC. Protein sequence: CASSVGGTDNEQFF.

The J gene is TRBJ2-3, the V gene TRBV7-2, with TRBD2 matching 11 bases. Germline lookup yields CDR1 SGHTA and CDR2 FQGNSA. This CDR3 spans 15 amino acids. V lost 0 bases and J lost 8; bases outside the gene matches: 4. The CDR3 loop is CASSLAPTSGATQYF. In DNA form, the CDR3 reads TGTGCCAGCAGCTTAGCGCCGACTAGCGGGGCTACGCAGTATTTT.

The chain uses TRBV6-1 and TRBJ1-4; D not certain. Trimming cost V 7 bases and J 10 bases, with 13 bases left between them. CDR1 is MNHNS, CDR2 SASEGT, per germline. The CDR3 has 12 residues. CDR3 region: CASTALVGKLFF. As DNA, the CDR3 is TGTGCCAGCACGGCCCTTGTTGGAAAACTGTTTTTT.

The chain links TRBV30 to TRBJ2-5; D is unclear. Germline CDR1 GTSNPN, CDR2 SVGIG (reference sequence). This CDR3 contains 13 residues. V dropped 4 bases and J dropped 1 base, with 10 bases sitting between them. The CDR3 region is CAWTGRVQETQYF. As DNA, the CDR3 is TGTGCCTGGACGGGTAGAGTCCAAGAGACCCAGTACTTC.

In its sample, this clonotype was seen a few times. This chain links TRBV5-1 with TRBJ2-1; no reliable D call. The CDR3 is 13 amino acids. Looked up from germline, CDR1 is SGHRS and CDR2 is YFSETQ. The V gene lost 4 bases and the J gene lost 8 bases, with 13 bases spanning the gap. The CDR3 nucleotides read TGCGCCAGCAGCGCAGGAGTCCTGGATGAGCAGTTCTTC. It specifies CASSAGVLDEQFF.

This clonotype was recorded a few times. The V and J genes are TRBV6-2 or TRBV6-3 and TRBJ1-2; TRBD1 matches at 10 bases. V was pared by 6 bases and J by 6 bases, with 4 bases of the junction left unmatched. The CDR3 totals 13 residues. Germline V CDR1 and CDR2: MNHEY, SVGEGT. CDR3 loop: CASRRQGANGYTF. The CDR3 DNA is TGTGCCAGCAGAAGACAGGGGGCGAATGGCTACACCTTC.

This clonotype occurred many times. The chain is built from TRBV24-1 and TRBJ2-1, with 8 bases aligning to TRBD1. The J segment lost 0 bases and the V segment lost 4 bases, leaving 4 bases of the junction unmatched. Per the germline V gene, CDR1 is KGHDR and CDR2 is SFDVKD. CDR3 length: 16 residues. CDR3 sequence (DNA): TGTGCCACCAGTGACACCGGGACAGGCTCCTACAATGAGCAGTTCTTC. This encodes CATSDTGTGSYNEQFF.